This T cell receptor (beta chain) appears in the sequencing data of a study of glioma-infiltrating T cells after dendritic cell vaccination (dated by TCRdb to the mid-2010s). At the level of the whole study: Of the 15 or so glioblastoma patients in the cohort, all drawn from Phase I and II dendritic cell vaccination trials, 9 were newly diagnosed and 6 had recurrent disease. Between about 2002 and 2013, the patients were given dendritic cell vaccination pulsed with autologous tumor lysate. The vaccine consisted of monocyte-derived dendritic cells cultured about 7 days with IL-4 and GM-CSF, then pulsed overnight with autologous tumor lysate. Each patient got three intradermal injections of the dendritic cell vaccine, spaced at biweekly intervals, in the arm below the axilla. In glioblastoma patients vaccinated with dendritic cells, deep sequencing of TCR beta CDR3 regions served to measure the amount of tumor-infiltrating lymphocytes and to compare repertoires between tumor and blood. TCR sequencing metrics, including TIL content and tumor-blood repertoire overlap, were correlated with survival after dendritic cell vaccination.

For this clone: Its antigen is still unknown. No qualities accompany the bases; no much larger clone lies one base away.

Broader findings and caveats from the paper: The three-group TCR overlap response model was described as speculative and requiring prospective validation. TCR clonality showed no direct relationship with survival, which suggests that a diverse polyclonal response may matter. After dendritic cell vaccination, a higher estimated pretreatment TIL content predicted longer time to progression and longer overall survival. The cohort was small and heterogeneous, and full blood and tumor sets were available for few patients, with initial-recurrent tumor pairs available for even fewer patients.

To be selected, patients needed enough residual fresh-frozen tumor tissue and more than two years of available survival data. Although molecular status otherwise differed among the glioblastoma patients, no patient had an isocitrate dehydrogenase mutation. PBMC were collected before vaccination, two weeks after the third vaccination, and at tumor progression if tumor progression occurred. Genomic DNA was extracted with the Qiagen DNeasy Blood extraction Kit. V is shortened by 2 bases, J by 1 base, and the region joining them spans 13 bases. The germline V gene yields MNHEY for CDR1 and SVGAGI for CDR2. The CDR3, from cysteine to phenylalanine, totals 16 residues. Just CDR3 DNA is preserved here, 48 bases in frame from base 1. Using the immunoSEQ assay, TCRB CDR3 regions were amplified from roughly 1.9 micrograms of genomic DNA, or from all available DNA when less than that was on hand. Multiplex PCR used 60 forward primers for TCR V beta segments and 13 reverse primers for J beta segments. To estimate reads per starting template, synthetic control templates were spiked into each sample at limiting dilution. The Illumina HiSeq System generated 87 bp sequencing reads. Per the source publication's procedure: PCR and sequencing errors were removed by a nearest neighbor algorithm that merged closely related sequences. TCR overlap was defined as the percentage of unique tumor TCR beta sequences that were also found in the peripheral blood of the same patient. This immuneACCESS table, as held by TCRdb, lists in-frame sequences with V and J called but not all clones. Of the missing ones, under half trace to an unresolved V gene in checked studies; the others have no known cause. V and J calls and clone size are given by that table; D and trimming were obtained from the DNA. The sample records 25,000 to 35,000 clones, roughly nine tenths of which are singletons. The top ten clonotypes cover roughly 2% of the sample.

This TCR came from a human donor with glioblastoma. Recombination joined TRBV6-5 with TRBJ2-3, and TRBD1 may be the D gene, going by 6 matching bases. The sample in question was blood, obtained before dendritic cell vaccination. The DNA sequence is TGTGCCAGCAGTTACGGCTTGTCAGGGGGCACAGATACGCAGTATTTT. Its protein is CASSYGLSGGTDTQYF.